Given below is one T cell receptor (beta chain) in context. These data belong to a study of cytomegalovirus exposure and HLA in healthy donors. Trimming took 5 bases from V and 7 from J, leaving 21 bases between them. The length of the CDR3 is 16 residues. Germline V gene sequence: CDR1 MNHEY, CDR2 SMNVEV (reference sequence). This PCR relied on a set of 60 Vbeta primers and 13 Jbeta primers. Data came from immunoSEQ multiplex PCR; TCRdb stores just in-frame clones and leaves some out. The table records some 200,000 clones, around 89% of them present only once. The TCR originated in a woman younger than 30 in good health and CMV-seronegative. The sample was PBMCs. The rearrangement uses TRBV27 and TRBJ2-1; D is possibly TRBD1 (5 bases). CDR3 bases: TGTGCCAGCAGTGACCGCCTCAGGGTCGCTAGGAATGAGCAGTTCTTC. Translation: CASSDRLRVARNEQFF.